Listed below are T cell receptor beta chains from one sample, sequenced in a study of control samples from healthy donors and cancer patients. TCRdb's copy holds only in-frame clones and misses some; the assay was immunoSEQ multiplex PCR. The top ten clones hold about 11% of a sample with some 140,000 clones, about nine tenths of them seen once. The specimen was blood. The receptor set was obtained from a man younger than 45 in good health. CDR3s include the opening cysteine and the closing phenylalanine or tryptophan. A D gene is named only where the DNA matches it firmly. Size values are once, few and many counts, or a class for expanded clones, and some rows have none.

size | D | J | V | DNA | CDR3
NA | NA | TRBJ2-5 | TRBV28 | TGTGCCAGCAGACTCAGCGGGCTGATCCAAGAGACCCAGTACTTC | CASRLSGLIQETQYF
NA | TRBD2 | TRBJ2-7 | TRBV5-4 | TGTGCCAGCAGCGTAGGACTAGCGGGAGTTTCCGAGCAGTACTTC | CASSVGLAGVSEQYF
NA | NA | TRBJ1-2 | TRBV7-7 | TGTGCTAGCAGCTTACATCTAGGGGCTAACTATGGCTACACCTTC | CASSLHLGANYGYTF
NA | TRBD2 | TRBJ2-7 | TRBV19 | TGTGCCAGTAGTAATCGACTAGCGGGAGCCTACGAGCAGTACTTC | CASSNRLAGAYEQYF
NA | NA | TRBJ1-5 | TRBV28 | TGTGCCAGCAAGGACATCGATCAGCCCCAGCATTTT | CASKDIDQPQHF
NA | TRBD2 | TRBJ2-3 | TRBV12-5 | TGTGCTAGTGGTTTGGTAAGGTCTAGCGGGAGCACAGATACGCAGTATTTT | CASGLVRSSGSTDTQYF
once | NA | TRBJ1-2 | TRBV6-5 | TGTGCCAGCAGCGAGAGGGGTAGAGGCTATGGCTACACCTTC | CASSERGRGYGYTF
NA | TRBD1 | TRBJ1-5 | TRBV28 | TGTGCCAGCAGCTACCCTTCTTTGGGACAGGTATATAGCAATCAGCCCCAGCATTTT | CASSYPSLGQVYSNQPQHF
NA | TRBD1 | TRBJ2-3 | TRBV28 | TGTGCCAGCCGACCCGCGGACAGGGAGGCCACAGATACGCAGTATTTT | CASRPADREATDTQYF
NA | TRBD1 | TRBJ1-4 | TRBV5-1 | TGCGCCAGCAGCTTGGGAGGGGGCGGTGAAAAACTGTTTTTT | CASSLGGGGEKLFF
NA | NA | TRBJ2-7 | TRBV19 | TGTGCCAGTAGGGATAATCTAGTCCTCGAGCAGTACTTC | CASRDNLVLEQYF
NA | NA | TRBJ2-5 | TRBV28 | TGTGCCAGCAGTCTAAATGCTCTGTTAATGGAGACCCAGTACTTC | CASSLNALLMETQYF
NA | TRBD2 | TRBJ2-7 | TRBV3-1/TRBV3-2 | TGTGCCAGCAGCCTCCCTAAAGCGGGAGCGATCCACGAGCAGTACTTC | CASSLPKAGAIHEQYF
NA | NA | TRBJ1-3 | TRBV9 | TGTGCCAGCAGCGTAGGAGGGGGACGCTCTGGAAACACCATATATTTT | CASSVGGGRSGNTIYF
NA | TRBD2 | TRBJ2-7 | TRBV27 | TGTGCCAGCAGTCCCGATAGCGGGCGAACCTACGAGCAGTACTTC | CASSPDSGRTYEQYF
once | TRBD2 | TRBJ2-3 | TRBV6-2/TRBV6-3 | TGTGCCAGCAGTCTTACGGGGTTTTTAGCGGGAGTTGGCACAGATACGCAGTATTTT | CASSLTGFLAGVGTDTQYF
NA | NA | TRBJ1-2 | TRBV5-6 | TGTGCCAGCAGCTTGGGCGGCGGCGGCTATGGCTACACCTTC | CASSLGGGGYGYTF
NA | NA | TRBJ2-1 | TRBV6-5 | TGTGCCAGCAGTTACTCGAGTCCAGACTACAATGAGCAGTTCTTC | CASSYSSPDYNEQFF
NA | NA | TRBJ2-2 | TRBV7-2 | TGTGCCAGCAGCTCCCGCTCGCTAGCAGGCGCCGGGGAGCTGTTTTTT | CASSSRSLAGAGELFF
NA | NA | TRBJ2-5 | TRBV5-4 | TGTGCCAGCAGCTTGGCTCCAGGGCTAGCTCAAGAGACCCAGTACTTC | CASSLAPGLAQETQYF
medium-sized | NA | TRBJ2-1 | TRBV4-2 | TGTGCCAGCAGCCAAGATACTGAGATATACAATGAGCAGTTCTTC | CASSQDTEIYNEQFF
NA | TRBD1 | TRBJ1-2 | TRBV6-6 | TGTGCCAGCAGTTACCACGGGACAGGGTCTGGCTACACCTTC | CASSYHGTGSGYTF
few | NA | TRBJ2-5 | TRBV27 | TGTGCCAGCAGTTTATCCTGGACGGATCTACAAGAGACCCAGTACTTC | CASSLSWTDLQETQYF
many | TRBD1 | TRBJ2-1 | TRBV9 | TGTGCCAGCTCAAAAGGGGGCGGTGACAATGAGCAGTTCTTC | CASSKGGGDNEQFF
NA | TRBD2 | TRBJ2-3 | TRBV28 | TGTGCCAGCATTTGGAACGCTAGCGGCTCGGGCACAGATACGCAGTATTTT | CASIWNASGSGTDTQYF
NA | NA | TRBJ2-6 | TRBV6-5 | TGTGCCAGCACCACAGGGACCAACGTCCTGACTTTC | CASTTGTNVLTF
NA | TRBD1 | TRBJ1-5 | TRBV30 | TGTGCCTGGAGTGTGACAGGGCCTTCAATCTATCAGCCCCAGCATTTT | CAWSVTGPSIYQPQHF
NA | NA | TRBJ1-1 | TRBV27 | TGTGCCAGCAGAATAGGACAGCTGAACACTGAAGCTTTCTTT | CASRIGQLNTEAFF
once | NA | TRBJ2-4 | TRBV3-1/TRBV3-2 | TGTGCCAGCAGCCAAGAGGGTGGAAACATTCAGTACTTC | CASSQEGGNIQYF
NA | NA | TRBJ1-5 | TRBV27 | TGTGCCAGCAGGTCCGCTGGGGGGGGTTATAGCAATCAGCCCCAGCATTTT | CASRSAGGGYSNQPQHF
NA | NA | TRBJ1-6 | TRBV28 | TGTGCCAGCAGTTTATGGTCTTGGGCTACTAGGGGTAATTCACCCCTCCACTTT | CASSLWSWATRGNSPLHF
NA | TRBD2 | TRBJ2-2 | TRBV4-1 | TGCGCCAGCAGCCGAACGACTAGCGGGAGCGGGGAGCTGTTTTTT | CASSRTTSGSGELFF
NA | NA | TRBJ2-7 | TRBV25-1 | TGTGCCAGCAGTGTTGGGGGTTATACCTACGAGCAGTACTTC | CASSVGGYTYEQYF
once | TRBD1 | TRBJ1-1 | TRBV6-5 | TGTGCCACCCGACAGGGGCAGAACACTGAAGCTTTCTTT | CATRQGQNTEAFF
NA | NA | TRBJ1-5 | TRBV30 | TGTGCCTGGAGTCCGCGACATCGTCATAGCAATCAGCCCCAGCATTTT | CAWSPRHRHSNQPQHF
few | TRBD2 | TRBJ2-1 | TRBV24-1 | TGTGCCACCAGTGGACCAGCGGGAAGACGGAATGAGCAGTTCTTC | CATSGPAGRRNEQFF
NA | TRBD2 | TRBJ2-1 | TRBV5-4 | TGTGCCAGCAGCTTGGAGGCTAGCGGCTACAATGAGCAGTTCTTC | CASSLEASGYNEQFF
NA | TRBD2 | TRBJ2-1 | TRBV19 | TGTGCCAGTATGAGGGACTTAGCGGGAGGGGATGAGCAGTTCTTC | CASMRDLAGGDEQFF
NA | NA | TRBJ1-2 | TRBV6-5 | TGTGCCAGCCGCTCTGCCTATGGCTACACCTTC | CASRSAYGYTF
NA | NA | TRBJ2-1 | TRBV6-2/TRBV6-3 | TGTGCCAGCAGTTTCGACTGGATCAATGAGCAGTTCTTC | CASSFDWINEQFF
NA | NA | TRBJ2-5 | TRBV6-5 | TGTGCCAGCAGCCTGAAACCGGGACCTCAACAGACCCAGTACTTC | CASSLKPGPQQTQYF
NA | TRBD1 | TRBJ2-7 | TRBV2 | TGTGCCACACTAAGGGACAGGGGAGTAGGATCCTACGAGCAGTACTTC | CATLRDRGVGSYEQYF
NA | NA | TRBJ2-7 | TRBV19 | TGTGCCAGTAGTATTGTAGGATCGGGAGAGCAGTACTTC | CASSIVGSGEQYF
NA | NA | TRBJ2-4 | TRBV28 | TGTGCCAGCAGCCGGACAGTCCTATCTCAGTACTTC | CASSRTVLSQYF